The clone carrying this TCR beta chain was recorded many times. The record originates from a study of T cells in Graves' hyperthyroidism and ophthalmopathy. CDR3 size: 16 residues. V was pared by 7 bases and J by 0 bases, with 10 bases of the junction left unmatched. Germline-derived CDR1 and CDR2 are SGHTA and FQGNSA. RNA transcripts yielded amplified TCR beta CDR3 regions. HTBI primers were the set used in a first-round RT-PCR of the TCR CDR3. From the multiplex PCR reads, TCRdb called clonotypes with MiXCR, one entry per CDR3 protein. The table lists about 590,000 distinct CDR3 sequences, around 16% of them singletons. Not enrolled were patients with uncontrolled infection, other autoimmune disease, pregnancy or lactation.

This TCR came from a young woman with Graves' hyperthyroidism. The rearrangement uses TRBV7-2 and TRBJ2-3, with 7 positions matching TRBD1. The specimen was blood. DNA for the CDR3: TGTGCCAGCACCCCAGGGACAGCGCGTAGCACAGATACGCAGTATTTT. Residues: CASTPGTARSTDTQYF.